This TCR beta chain originates from a study of identical twins. Through template switching, a universal primer site was introduced, and the cDNA contained unique molecular identifiers. TCRdb reanalysed the 5' RACE reads using MiXCR and keeps one entry per CDR3 protein. In the table there are around 290,000 distinct CDR3 sequences, 7.5% to 9.5% of which are singletons. Study results and limitations: Insertions ran lower in abundant cord blood beta clonotypes, though not in memory repertoires.

The CDR3 is 15 residues long. Between the trimmed V and J ends, which lost 5 bases and 8 bases, there was a span of 19 bases. Germline assignment: CDR1 MNHEY and CDR2 SVGEGT. This clonotype turned up a few times. Its antigen is unknown. The sample was also reused in another study, on yellow fever vaccine responses in identical twins.

This receptor was taken from a woman younger than 30 in good health. This chain links TRBV6-2 or TRBV6-3 with TRBJ2-1; tentative D call: TRBD2 (5 bases). Sequences were obtained from CD8+ T cells sorted from blood. This CDR3 is CASSVPEDFWDEQFF. The CDR3 DNA follows: TGTGCCAGCAGTGTACCTGAGGACTTTTGGGATGAGCAGTTCTTC.